This T cell receptor (beta chain) was documented in a study of T cell responses to AZD1222 COVID-19 vaccine. Overall study results and limits: Among the donors, most were white British and more were female, and clonal diversity was possibly underestimated.

Second doses were pooled across both intervals (about 4 or about 12 weeks). The method was immunoSEQ multiplex PCR; TCRdb's version includes in-frame clones alone and lacks a portion of them. The table records 150,000 to 200,000 clones, roughly 88% of them present only once. On this clone: Its antigen is not identified.

V lost 6 bases to trimming and J lost 4 bases, with 16 bases between them. Germline V lookup: CDR1 SGHDT, CDR2 YYEEEE. The CDR3 is 15 residues long. The chain recombines TRBV5-6 with TRBJ2-2; the D gene is possibly TRBD2 (7 bases). The specimen was peripheral blood, collected 28 days after the second AZD1222 dose. This sequence was found in an adult who received the AZD1222 COVID-19 vaccine. Here the CDR3 DNA reads TGTGCCAGCATAGGGTACGGGGGGCGCACCGGGGAGCTGTTTTTT. Protein product: CASIGYGGRTGELFF.